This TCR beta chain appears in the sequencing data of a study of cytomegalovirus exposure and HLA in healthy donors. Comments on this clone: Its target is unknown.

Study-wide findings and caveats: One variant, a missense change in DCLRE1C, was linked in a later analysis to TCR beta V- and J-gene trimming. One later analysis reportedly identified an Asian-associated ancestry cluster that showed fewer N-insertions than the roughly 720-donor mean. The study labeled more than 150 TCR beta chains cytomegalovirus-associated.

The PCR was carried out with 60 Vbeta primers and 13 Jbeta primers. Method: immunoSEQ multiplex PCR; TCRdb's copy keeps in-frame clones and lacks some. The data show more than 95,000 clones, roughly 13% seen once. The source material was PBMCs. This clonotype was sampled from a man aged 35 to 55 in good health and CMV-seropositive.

In DNA, the CDR3 is TGTGCCAGCAGCTTAGAGCGTTCCACTGAAGCTTTCTTT. It specifies CASSLERSTEAFF. The chain employs TRBV11-1 and TRBJ1-1; no clear D. V was cut by 1 base and J by 4 bases, with 7 bases left in between. The CDR3 sequence is 13 residues long. Germline values: CDR1 SGHAT, CDR2 FQDESV (reference sequence).